Listed here are 27 T cell receptor beta chains from one sample, sequenced in a study of Graves' ophthalmopathy and Graves' hyperthyroidism. RNA transcripts provided the template for amplifying TCR beta CDR3 regions. A first-round RT-PCR used HTBI primers, followed by a second-round multiplex PCR. MiXCR, run by TCRdb on the multiplex PCR reads, gives a single entry per CDR3 protein. Of around 1,200,000 distinct CDR3 sequences detected, about 38% appear once; the ten largest clones hold roughly 10%. The sequenced sample consisted of peripheral blood or thyroid tissue (not recorded which). The receptors originated from an adult man with Graves' hyperthyroidism.

In this sample, this clonotype turned up many times. V is TRBV7-8 and J is TRBJ1-3; the D is unclear. V lost 1 base, J lost 1 base, and 17 bases lay in between. This CDR3 contains 18 residues. Germline CDR1 and CDR2: SGHVS and FQNEAQ. CDR3 residues: CASSLGLGRLRSGNTIYF. CDR3 DNA sequence: TGTGCCAGCAGCTTAGGTCTGGGTCGCCTTAGGTCTGGAAACACCATATATTTT.

With regard to this clonotype: A much more abundant neighbour one base away suggests this may be a read error. The chain employs TRBV19 and TRBJ2-7; 10 bases map to TRBD1. This CDR3 is built from 13 residues. Germline V lookup: CDR1 LNHDA, CDR2 SQIVND (reference sequence). Here the CDR3 reads CVTGGTGAYEQYF. In DNA form, the CDR3 reads TGTGTCACGGGCGGGACAGGGGCGTACGAGCAGTACTTC.

This rearrangement joins TRBV10-2 to TRBJ1-6; no reliable D call. The V end lost 3 bases, the J end lost 5 bases, and 14 bases lay between the germline ends. CDR1 is WSHSY and CDR2 is SAAADI in the germline V gene. CDR3 length: 16 amino acids. CDR3 region: CASSDSGQNNNSPLHF. CDR3 DNA: TGCGCCAGCAGTGACTCCGGGCAGAACAATAATTCACCCCTCCACTTT.

At least ten counts were recorded for this clonotype. The CDR3 loop reads CASSYARPDQPQHF. Here the CDR3 DNA reads TGTGCCAGCAGTTACGCCCGACCGGATCAGCCCCAGCATTTT. The rearrangement links TRBV6-2 or TRBV6-3 to TRBJ1-5; D gene ambiguous. The CDR3 contains 14 residues. Germline loops: CDR1 MNHEY, CDR2 SVGEGT. V was trimmed by 2 bases and J by 5 bases, leaving 10 bases between them.

In this sample, this clonotype turned up a few times. The chain couples TRBV5-8 to TRBJ2-6; D remains unclear. The germline V gene has CDR1 SGHTS and CDR2 YDEGEE. V gave up 1 base and J gave up 4 bases, with 9 bases separating them. The CDR3 covers 15 residues. The CDR3, as DNA: TGTGCCAGCAGCTTGAACAGCCCCGGGGCCAACGTCCTGACTTTC. It translates to CASSLNSPGANVLTF. The full variable domain, with the rest looked up from reference TRBV5-8 and TRBJ2-6, is EAGVTQSPTHLIKTRGQQATLRCSPISGHTSVYWYQQALGLGLQFLLWYDEGEERNRGNFPPRFSGRQFPNYSSELNVNALELEDSALYLCASSLNSPGANVLTFGAGSRLTVL.

This sequence joins TRBV19 and TRBJ2-7; the match to TRBD1 covers 11 bases. CDR3 size: 15 residues. V trimming: 5 bases; J trimming: 6 bases; junction bases outside the gene matches: 9. The germline CDR1 and CDR2 sequences are LNHDA and SQIVND (reference sequence). The CDR3 sequence: CASSRGQGAFSEQYF. The CDR3 DNA reads as TGTGCCAGTAGTCGCGGACAGGGGGCGTTTTCCGAGCAGTACTTC.

The rearrangement uses TRBV7-3 and TRBJ1-1; the D gene is possibly TRBD1 (5 bases). CDR1 and CDR2 from the germline V gene are SGHTA and FQGTGA. V lost 2 bases, J lost 7 bases, and 32 bases lay in between. CDR3 length: 20 residues. CDR3 sequence reads: CASSLAVGTAGGQSNFEAFF. The CDR3 DNA is TGTGCCAGCAGCTTAGCGGTCGGGACGGCCGGCGGGCAGAGCAATTTTGAAGCTTTCTTT.

The chain couples TRBV9 to TRBJ2-7; D might be TRBD2 (5 bases). Trimming removed 2 bases from V and 1 base from J, with 13 bases in between. This CDR3 comprises 15 residues. Germline CDR1 SGDLS, CDR2 YYNGEE. CDR3 nucleotides: TGTGCCAGCAGCGTTGACGGGGTGTCTTCCTACGAGCAGTACTTC. This codes for CASSVDGVSSYEQYF.

The rearrangement uses TRBV7-8 and TRBJ2-6; TRBD1 matches at 8 bases. Looked up from germline, CDR1 is SGHVS and CDR2 is FQNEAQ. Trimming cost V 5 bases and J 4 bases; bases outside gene matches: 7. CDR3 size: 16 residues. The CDR3 loop is CASSETGEPGANVLTF. Here the CDR3 DNA reads TGTGCCAGCAGCGAGACAGGGGAACCCGGGGCCAACGTCCTGACTTTC.

V and J are TRBV7-2 and TRBJ2-4, with 7 bases identical to TRBD2. Germline values: CDR1 SGHTA, CDR2 FQGNSA. CDR3 length: 15 amino acids. The V gene end was trimmed by 2 bases and the J gene end by 10 bases; junction bases not matched to a gene: 11. DNA of the CDR3: TGTGCCAGCAGCTTACAGACGGGAGGAAGCGGGATTCAGTACTTC. Amino acid sequence: CASSLQTGGSGIQYF.

The V and J genes are TRBV2 and TRBJ2-1; unclear D gene. The V end lost 1 base, the J end lost 8 bases, and 9 bases lay between the germline ends. Germline V gives CDR1 SNHLY, CDR2 FYNNEI. The CDR3 covers 13 residues. The CDR3 sequence is CASSEGSVDEQFF. CDR3 DNA sequence: TGTGCCAGCAGTGAAGGGTCAGTCGATGAGCAGTTCTTC.

This clonotype was found a few times. This chain uses TRBV6-5 with TRBJ1-4; tentative D call: TRBD1 (6 bases). The germline V gene encodes CDR1 MNHEY and CDR2 SVGAGI. CDR3 length: 14 amino acids. Between the trimmed V and J ends, which lost 5 bases and 0 bases, there was a span of 7 bases. The CDR3 coding sequence is TGTGCCAGCAGTCCAGGGGCAACTAATGAAAAACTGTTTTTT. It codes for CASSPGATNEKLFF.

In this sample, this clonotype turned up many times. This rearrangement joins TRBV2 to TRBJ2-5, with a possible D match to TRBD2 (6 bases). CDR3 length equals 15 residues. Germline V lookup: CDR1 SNHLY, CDR2 FYNNEI. Trimming removed 2 bases at V and 0 bases at J, with 10 bases between. The CDR3 region has the DNA TGTGCCAGCAGTGAAAGCGGAGGGTACCAAGAGACCCAGTACTTC. Its translation: CASSESGGYQETQYF.

At least ten counts were recorded for this clonotype. The V and J genes are TRBV7-8 and TRBJ1-5; unclear D gene. V was trimmed by 5 bases and J by 4 bases, leaving 15 bases between them. The germline V gene has CDR1 SGHVS and CDR2 FQNEAQ. The CDR3 extends over 15 amino acids. The chain's CDR3 is CASSLRVGSNQPQHF. CDR3 DNA: TGTGCCAGCAGCCTCCGGGTGGGCTCAAATCAGCCCCAGCATTTT.

The chain couples TRBV28 to TRBJ1-2; D is perhaps TRBD1 (5 bases). CDR1 MDHEN and CDR2 SYDVKM come from the germline V gene. Trimming took 3 bases from V and 9 from J, leaving 14 bases between them. The CDR3 length is 13 residues. For the CDR3, the DNA is TGTGCCAGCAGTTTTTCAGGGTCGGGCAGCTACACCTTC. Its translation is CASSFSGSGSYTF.

The chain recombines TRBV19 with TRBJ1-1, with TRBD1 matching over 8 bases. The CDR3 is made up of 16 amino acids. Germline values: CDR1 LNHDA, CDR2 SQIVND (reference sequence). V trimming: 3 bases; J trimming: 5 bases; junction bases outside the gene matches: 11. CDR3 sequence: CASSMDDRGKRTEAFF. CDR3 nucleotides: TGTGCCAGTAGTATGGATGACAGGGGTAAGAGGACTGAAGCTTTCTTT. Full variable domain (rest looked up from reference TRBV19 and TRBJ1-1): DGGITQSPKYLFRKEGQNVTLSCEQNLNHDAMYWYRQDPGQGLRLIYYSQIVNDFQKGDIAEGYSVSREKKESFPLTVTSAQKNPTAFYLCASSMDDRGKRTEAFFGQGTRLTVV.

This clonotype came up many times. The chain links TRBV4-1 to TRBJ1-1; weak D call: TRBD1 (5 bases). Trimming took off 5 bases at V and 7 bases at J, with 20 bases between the two ends. The germline gives CDR1 MGHRA, CDR2 YSYEKL. The CDR3 totals 15 residues. Written as DNA, the CDR3 is TGCGCCAGCAGCGCTCGCCGGGGCAGCGTATATGAAGCTTTCTTT. Encoded protein: CASSARRGSVYEAFF.

The V and J genes are TRBV10-3 and TRBJ2-2; D might be TRBD2 (5 bases). The CDR3 contains 16 residues. Germline CDR1 ENHRY, CDR2 SYGVKD. The V end lost 10 bases, the J end lost 1 base, and 19 bases lay between the germline ends. This CDR3 reads CATGELGSKNTGELFF. Written as DNA, the CDR3 is TGTGCCACTGGGGAGTTGGGGAGTAAGAACACCGGGGAGCTGTTTTTT.

The chain is built from TRBV15 and TRBJ1-2; maybe TRBD1 (5 bases). Germline CDR1 reads LNHNV; CDR2 reads YYDKDF (reference sequence). V was cut by 3 bases and J by 3 bases, with 17 bases left in between. The CDR3 has 16 residues. The CDR3 sequence: CATSSGLMGGYYGYTF. Written as DNA, the CDR3 is TGTGCCACCAGCAGTGGGCTCATGGGGGGATACTATGGCTACACCTTC. Full variable domain (outside the CDR3, taken from reference TRBV15 and TRBJ1-2): DAMVIQNPRYQVTQFGKPVTLSCSQTLNHNVMYWYQQKSSQAPKLLFHYYDKDFNNEADTPDNFQSRRPNTSFCFLDIRSPGLGDTAMYLCATSSGLMGGYYGYTFGSGTRLTVV.

Ten or more counts support this clonotype. V is TRBV29-1 and J is TRBJ1-2, with 8 bases matching TRBD1. V was clipped by 5 bases and J by 11 bases; unmatched bases: 7. The germline CDR1 and CDR2 sequences are SQVTM and ANQGSEA. This CDR3 has 11 amino acids. CDR3 DNA sequence: TGCAGCGTTCCTCAGGGGGCTGGGTACACCTTC. It codes for CSVPQGAGYTF.

CDR3 residues: CASTGDTQETQYF. For the CDR3, the DNA is TGTGCCAGCACCGGGGACACGCAAGAGACCCAGTACTTC. The chain combines TRBV2 with TRBJ2-5, with D possibly being TRBD1 (6 bases). CDR3 size: 13 residues. Trimming took off 7 bases at V and 2 bases at J, with 11 bases between the two ends. The germline V gene encodes CDR1 SNHLY and CDR2 FYNNEI.

This clonotype was detected ten times or more. The V call is TRBV6-5, the J call TRBJ2-7; 7 nucleotides align to TRBD1. The germline V gene encodes CDR1 MNHEY and CDR2 SVGAGI. The J segment lost 2 bases and the V segment lost 2 bases, leaving 3 bases of the junction unmatched. This CDR3 has 14 residues. The CDR3 here is CASSYRGQTYEQYF. CDR3 nucleotide sequence: TGTGCCAGCAGTTACCGGGGACAGACCTACGAGCAGTACTTC.

This clonotype was observed at least ten times. The V gene is TRBV10-3, the J gene TRBJ1-2; D is unclear. This CDR3 spans 14 amino acids. Germline V gene sequence: CDR1 ENHRY, CDR2 SYGVKD. With 0 bases removed from V and 8 bases from J, the gap between germline ends came to 13 bases. CDR3 sequence (DNA): TGTGCCATCAGTGAGTCAGCTCTCCGCCTGGGCTACACCTTC. It is translated as CAISESALRLGYTF.

This clonotype was seen at least ten times. V and J are TRBV20-1 and TRBJ1-5; D gene unclear. This CDR3 has 13 residues. Germline V gives CDR1 DFQATT, CDR2 SNEGSKA (reference sequence). Deletions cut 4 bases from V and 5 bases from J, with 12 bases between. CDR3 in DNA: TGCAGTGCTATCTTGAACGAGGATCAGCCCCAGCATTTT. It is translated as CSAILNEDQPQHF.

This clonotype was seen a few times. The genes are TRBV5-1 and TRBJ2-2, with no clear D. Germline values: CDR1 SGHRS, CDR2 YFSETQ. The V gene lost 3 bases and the J gene lost 0 bases, with 15 bases spanning the gap. The CDR3 consists of 17 residues. In nucleotides, the CDR3 is TGCGCCAGCAGCTATTTCAGAGAAGTTACGAACACCGGGGAGCTGTTTTTT. This gives the protein CASSYFREVTNTGELFF.

The chain uses TRBV11-1 and TRBJ1-6; maybe TRBD1 (6 bases). This CDR3 contains 14 residues. V was clipped by 5 bases and J by 9 bases, with 14 bases between them. Germline V gene lookup returns CDR1 SGHAT and CDR2 FQDESV (reference sequence). CDR3 nucleotides: TGTGCCAGCAGCGAGGGGGGGCACGGTTCACCCCTCCACTTT. Protein sequence: CASSEGGHGSPLHF.

The chain carries TRBV12-3 or TRBV12-4 and TRBJ1-1, with D perhaps matching TRBD1 (6 bases). Trimming left V 3 bases short and J 8 bases short, with 16 bases between. There are 14 residues in the CDR3. In nucleotides, the CDR3 is TGTGCCAGCAGTTTCCCGGACAGCCTAGCAGAAGCTTTCTTT. This encodes CASSFPDSLAEAFF.